This TCR beta chain was captured by sequencing in a study of blood T cell repertoires in COVID-19. About the study: From T cells, B-cell-depleted T cells, or PBMCs came the material, which was cDNA or gDNA.

Seattle's cohort entered during active infection and was followed longitudinally. Germline trimming cut 5 bases from V and 6 bases from J; bases unmatched to any gene: 8. CDR3 length equals 15 residues. The V gene's germline CDR1 is LGHDT and CDR2 YNNKEL (reference sequence). As handled by the study authors: Estimation of nucleated cell counts was performed using reference gene primer amplification. Assay: immunoSEQ multiplex PCR; the TCRdb copy retains only in-frame clones and omits some. That table gives V, J and clone size, and the DNA gave D and trimming. Here the sample spans about 200,000 clones, roughly 84% being singletons.

The chain combines TRBV3-1 (or the pseudogene TRBV3-2) with TRBJ2-1; 9 bases line up with TRBD2. This receptor was taken from a person aged 65 to 85 with COVID-19, enrolled during active disease. Input material: peripheral blood. CDR3 loop: CASSTAGGPSNEQFF. The CDR3 DNA reads as TGTGCCAGCAGCACCGCGGGGGGGCCCAGCAATGAGCAGTTCTTC.